This T cell receptor beta chain was recovered during a study of T cells after yellow fever vaccination (dated by TCRdb to between 2017 and 2020). Context from the whole study: The SMART-Seq v4 Ultra Low Input RNA kit was used to prepare libraries from fractions with low cell numbers. To follow T-cell clones before and after both primary and booster YFV17D yellow fever vaccination, bulk TCR alpha and beta repertoires underwent longitudinal sequencing. Two healthy male donors, one aged 18 to 29 and one aged 30 to 40 years, made up the cohort. Blood was collected at multiple timepoints before and after primary and secondary immunization, and bulk PBMC replicates and cell subsets were isolated. Here is what the overall study found, with its caveats: A small fraction of clonotypes appeared in both the CD4 and CD8 compartments, likely as a result of convergent recombination. The secondary T-cell response was found to be weaker but faster than the primary response, with a peak reached on day 5 rather than on day 15. Because only two donors were included in the study, the extent to which the findings can be generalized is limited. After the booster, most of the clones that had expanded following primary vaccination were detected again (roughly 97% of CD4 and roughly 88% of CD8), which suggests that memory was broadly maintained. FACS-sorted repertoires could contain abundant contaminating clonotypes from the bulk population, so computational filtering was required.

TCR cDNA was synthesized by 5'RACE template switching, through which a universal primer site and unique molecular identifiers were introduced. Priming of cDNA synthesis was performed from both the TCR alpha and TCR beta constant segments. Two PCR steps were used to amplify libraries, with sample barcodes and sequencing adapters being added in the second step. Sequencing of libraries was performed on Illumina HiSeq 2500 (2x100 bp) or NovaSeq (2x150 bp). In the paper's pipeline: MIGEC was used to demultiplex reads and collapse the reads into UMI consensus sequences, and MiXCR was used for V(D)J alignment. Vaccine-responding clonotypes were identified with edgeR using replicate PBMC samples, with FDR below 0.01 and a log2 fold change above 5 up to day 15 being required. Each bulk clonotype received a CD4 or CD8 identity based on whether the sequenced CD4 or CD8 repertoire contained that clonotype at higher abundance. TCRdb reanalyzed the raw reads on its own, using fastp at Q25 for trimming and MiXCR for clone calling, and kept in-frame beta chains. Rows merge per CDR3 protein into single entries with the most common DNA and genes. These V and J calls rely on TCRdb rather than the paper's analysis. This sample gives fewer than 450,000 distinct CDR3 sequences in total; around 8.1% of them show up just once. The ten largest clones represent approximately 18% of the sample.

In the case of this clonotype: Its antigen remains undetermined. No base-level quality is on record; no much larger clone is a single base apart.

Interpreted using the paper, the treatment or condition label stands for: live attenuated yellow fever vaccine strain. Two biological replicates of bulk PBMCs were collected at each blood-draw timepoint. A standard Ficoll-Paque protocol was used to isolate PBMCs from peripheral blood. TriZol was used to extract RNA from bulk PBMCs, CD4 and CD8 fractions, and dextramer-positive and dextramer-negative fractions. V sheds 5 bases and J sheds 2 bases, leaving 9 bases between their ends. Counted from cysteine to phenylalanine, this CDR3 has 13 amino acids. Left in the record is the CDR3 DNA by itself, 39 bases read in frame from the first base. CDR1 and CDR2 are read off the germline V gene as MGHRA and YSYEKL.

This clonotype was obtained from a man aged 18 to 35 who received the YFV17D yellow fever vaccine. The chain employs TRBV4-1 and TRBJ2-5; the D gene is not confidently resolved. This sample comprised PBMCs, obtained roughly seven weeks after the first yellow fever vaccination. The CDR3 reads as follows: CASSKRRQETQYF. At the DNA level, the sequence is TGCGCCAGCAGCAAACGACGGCAAGAGACCCAGTACTTC.